The entry below describes one TCR beta chain. Antigen specificity is unknown. This sample stems from a study of T cell responses to AZD1222 COVID-19 vaccine. V lost 1 base and J 3 bases, leaving 7 bases between the germline ends. This CDR3 spans 13 amino acids. Germline V gene data show CDR1 as SGHDN and CDR2 as FVKESK. Findings and caveats of the study: Clonal diversity was possibly underestimated, and white British individuals and females predominated among donors. Repertoires were obtained solely post-peak T cell response. Recipients of AZD1222 seropositive at baseline numbered only 5 or 6. Per reports, nearly half of all spike-specific TCRs target regions that are unmutated in variants.

TCRdb's copy holds only in-frame clones and misses some; the assay was immunoSEQ multiplex PCR. The sample holds almost 70,000 clones, 75% to 85% seen once. V and J are TRBV14 and TRBJ2-7; no firm D call. The specimen was peripheral blood, collected 28 days after the second AZD1222 dose. The origin of this receptor is an adult who received the AZD1222 COVID-19 vaccine. The CDR3: CASSQGGVYEQYF. CDR3 in DNA: TGTGCCAGCAGCCAAGGAGGAGTCTACGAGCAGTACTTC.